This passage covers 18 T cell receptor beta chains from one sample sequenced in a study of cytomegalovirus exposure and HLA in healthy donors (dated 2017 in TCRdb). The library was prepared using the immunoSEQ multiplex PCR assay. For the multiplex PCR, a mixture combining 60 forward primers for TCR Vbeta segments and 13 reverse primers for TCR Jbeta segments was used. TCRdb retrieved this table from immuneACCESS and kept in-frame rearrangements only. Not all clones are present; in checked studies, unresolved V genes account for under half, and no reason is known for the remainder. The sample's own table lists roughly 57,000 clones. Of the sample, 9% to 15% falls within the top ten clones. Sequenced input: PBMCs. These receptors all stem from a woman aged 25-40 years in good health and CMV-seropositive.

The chain employs TRBV4-1 and TRBJ1-3; D is uncertain. CDR1 is MGHRA, CDR2 YSYEKL, per germline. The CDR3 length is 14 residues. Trimming shortened V by 1 base and J by 3 bases, and 7 bases separated the two germline ends. The DNA for the CDR3 is TGCGCCAGCAGCCAAGTGGTAGTTGGAAACACCATATATTTT. Amino acids: CASSQVVVGNTIYF.

The chain uses TRBV18 and TRBJ1-1, with TRBD1 identical over 8 bases. The CDR3 consists of 14 residues. The V and J ends lost 3 bases and 4 bases, in that order; junction bases with no gene match: 4. The germline V gene has CDR1 KGHSH and CDR2 LQKENI. This CDR3 reads CASSPGQGSTEAFF. The CDR3 DNA is TGTGCCAGCTCACCCGGACAGGGCTCCACTGAAGCTTTCTTT.

The chain links TRBV15 to TRBJ2-1, with D possibly matching TRBD2 (5 bases). There are 17 residues in the CDR3. V was clipped by 2 bases and J by 1 base, with 15 bases between them. CDR1 is LNHNV, CDR2 YYDKDF, per germline (reference sequence). The CDR3 protein is CATSRTSRLTSYNEQFF. DNA for the CDR3: TGTGCCACCAGCAGAACATCACGACTAACGTCCTACAATGAGCAGTTCTTC.

The genes are TRBV5-6 and TRBJ1-2; 9 bases are a match to TRBD1. V was pared by 4 bases and J by 6 bases, with 10 bases of the junction left unmatched. Germline V CDR1 and CDR2: SGHDT, YYEEEE. The CDR3 is made up of 15 amino acids. The CDR3, as DNA: TGTGCCAGCAGCGGCTGGGACAGGGTTGGCCATGGCTACACCTTC. This gives the protein CASSGWDRVGHGYTF.

The CDR3 DNA sequence: TGTGCCATCAGTGAGGGGAGGGGTGGCGAGACCCAGTACTTC. The encoded protein is CAISEGRGGETQYF. The chain carries TRBV10-3 and TRBJ2-5; 7 bases agree with TRBD2. Germline CDR1 reads ENHRY; CDR2 reads SYGVKD. The CDR3 sequence is 14 residues long. The V gene end was trimmed by 2 bases and the J gene end by 5 bases; junction bases not matched to a gene: 5.

This rearrangement joins TRBV19 to TRBJ2-7, with 9 bases lining up with TRBD1. CDR3 length: 15 amino acids. V lost 5 bases, J lost 6 bases, and 11 bases stayed unmatched. Germline V lookup: CDR1 LNHDA, CDR2 SQIVND (reference sequence). Here the CDR3 DNA reads TGTGCCAGTAGTTCCCGGGACAGGGCTTTCCTCGAGCAGTACTTC. This gives the protein CASSSRDRAFLEQYF.

The V call is TRBV15, the J call TRBJ2-5; TRBD2 aligns across 8 bases. CDR3 size: 14 residues. V was clipped by 3 bases and J by 3 bases; unmatched bases: 3. The germline V gene encodes CDR1 LNHNV and CDR2 YYDKDF (reference sequence). The CDR3 DNA follows: TGTGCCACCAGCAGCGGGAGGGCCGAAGAGACCCAGTACTTC. It yields the protein CATSSGRAEETQYF.

The chain couples TRBV9 to TRBJ2-3; D gene ambiguous. The length of the CDR3 is 13 residues. Germline loops: CDR1 SGDLS, CDR2 YYNGEE. V shed 0 bases and J shed 4 bases, with 6 bases lying between them. CDR3 sequence reads: CASSVATADTQYF. CDR3 sequence (DNA): TGTGCCAGCAGCGTAGCTACCGCAGATACGCAGTATTTT. Supplemented by reference TRBV9 and TRBJ2-3, the full variable domain reads DSGVTQTPKHLITATGQRVTLRCSPRSGDLSVYWYQQSLDQGLQFLIQYYNGEERAKGNILERFSAQQFPDLHSELNLSSLELGDSALYFCASSVATADTQYFGPGTRLTVL.

This sequence joins TRBV6-5 and TRBJ2-6, with a tentative D call TRBD2 (5 bases). The CDR3 loop spans 15 amino acids. With 5 bases removed from V and 4 bases from J, the gap between germline ends came to 12 bases. CDR1 and CDR2 (germline): MNHEY, SVGAGI. CDR3 protein: CASSPRRAGANVLTF. The CDR3 bases are TGTGCCAGCAGTCCCAGGCGGGCCGGGGCCAACGTCCTGACTTTC.

In DNA, the CDR3 is TGCAGCGTCCAGACAGGGGGTCGGACTGAAGCTTTCTTT. It encodes CSVQTGGRTEAFF. This rearrangement joins TRBV29-1 to TRBJ1-1; 9 bases map to TRBD1. The germline V gene has CDR1 SQVTM and CDR2 ANQGSEA. V dropped 6 bases and J dropped 5; count of bases not matched to a gene: 7. CDR3 length: 13 residues.

The chain carries TRBV7-6 and TRBJ2-5, with unresolved D. This CDR3 is 13 amino acids long. V was cut by 3 bases and J by 3 bases, with 8 bases left in between. The germline V gene has CDR1 SGHVS and CDR2 FNYEAQ. DNA for the CDR3: TGTGCCAGCAGCTTTCAGTTGGAAGAGACCCAGTACTTC. Translated, it gives CASSFQLEETQYF.

The chain joins TRBV30 to TRBJ2-7; 10 nucleotides agree with TRBD1. V gave up 4 bases and J gave up 2 bases; unmatched junction bases: 5. CDR3 length: 14 amino acids. Germline V CDR1 and CDR2: GTSNPN, SVGIG (reference sequence). CDR3 sequence: CAWTAGTGAYEQYF. CDR3 nucleotides: TGTGCCTGGACTGCCGGGACAGGGGCCTACGAGCAGTACTTC. The full variable domain, with the rest looked up from reference TRBV30 and TRBJ2-7, is SQTIHQWPATLVQPVGSPLSLECTVEGTSNPNLYWYRQAAGRGLQLLFYSVGIGQISSEVPQNLSASRPQDRQFILSSKKLLLSDSGFYLCAWTAGTGAYEQYFGPGTRLTVT.

The gene calls are TRBV19 and TRBJ1-5; D not certain. The V gene lost 3 bases and the J gene lost 9 bases, with 9 bases spanning the gap. Per the germline V gene, CDR1 is LNHDA and CDR2 is SQIVND (reference sequence). This CDR3 is 12 amino acids long. CDR3 nucleotides: TGTGCCAGTAGTATCCGGGATAGGCCCCAGCATTTT. It specifies CASSIRDRPQHF.

The chain has TRBV2 and TRBJ2-1; 11 nucleotides agree with TRBD2. V dropped 2 bases and J dropped 8; count of bases not matched to a gene: 5. The CDR3 has 15 amino acids. Germline lookup yields CDR1 SNHLY and CDR2 FYNNEI. Here the CDR3 DNA reads TGTGCCAGCAGTGAATTTGCTAGCGGGAGGTATGAGCAGTTCTTC. Translated: CASSEFASGRYEQFF.

The chain combines TRBV15 with TRBJ2-7; 8 bases fit TRBD2. This CDR3 is built from 15 residues. Losses at the gene ends were 0 bases for V and 7 bases for J; bases not matched to a gene: 8. Germline lookup yields CDR1 LNHNV and CDR2 YYDKDF (reference sequence). The CDR3 DNA reads as TGTGCCACCAGCAGAGAGGCGGGAGGTTCGGGGGAGCAGTACTTC. Its protein product is CATSREAGGSGEQYF.

This sequence joins TRBV6-6 and TRBJ1-1; 7 bases are shared with TRBD1. Germline V lookup: CDR1 MNHNY, CDR2 SVGAGI (reference sequence). The CDR3 consists of 14 residues. Trimming removed 4 bases from V and 2 bases from J; junction bases left unmatched: 4. Here the CDR3 reads CASSWTGANTEAFF. The DNA of the CDR3 is TGTGCCAGCAGTTGGACAGGAGCCAACACTGAAGCTTTCTTT.

The V gene is TRBV11-2, the J gene TRBJ2-6; 11 nucleotides align to TRBD1. Trimming took 5 bases from V and 11 from J; bases not matched to a gene: 11. This CDR3 has 16 residues. Per the germline V gene, CDR1 is SGHAT and CDR2 is FQNNGV. As DNA, the CDR3 is TGTGCCAGCAGCACATGGACAGGGGGCGCCGCGGACGTCCTGACTTTC. It is translated as CASSTWTGGAADVLTF.

The rearrangement joins TRBV27 to TRBJ1-1, with no clear D. The germline V gene has CDR1 MNHEY and CDR2 SMNVEV (reference sequence). The CDR3 runs to 13 residues. V was clipped by 5 bases and J by 8 bases, with 15 bases between them. The CDR3, as DNA: TGTGCCAGCAGTCCGACGGGAGATTCCGAAGCTTTCTTT. It encodes CASSPTGDSEAFF.